This passage covers 9 T cell receptor beta chains from one sample sequenced in a study of Graves' ophthalmopathy and Graves' hyperthyroidism. CDR3 regions of TCR beta were amplified from RNA transcripts. HTBI primers were used in a first-round RT-PCR, which preceded a second-round multiplex PCR. One entry per CDR3 protein, called by TCRdb with MiXCR from the multiplex PCR reads. This table has 200,000 to 250,000 distinct CDR3 sequences, 45% appearing once. The sequenced material came from peripheral blood. The receptors were sampled from an adult man with Graves' ophthalmopathy.

This chain uses TRBV20-1 with TRBJ1-3; 7 nucleotides line up with TRBD1. The last part of the DNA fits TRBJ2-3 better; the J call may be wrong. Germline loops: CDR1 DFQATT, CDR2 SNEGSKA (reference sequence). The CDR3 is 15 amino acids. CDR3 coding DNA: TGCAGTGCTAGGGATACAGGGGAAACCACAGATACGCAGTATTTT. Translating gives CSARDTGETTDTQYF.

This clonotype occurred a few times. The V gene is TRBV7-2, the J gene TRBJ1-2, with a possible D match to TRBD1 (5 bases). CDR1 SGHTA and CDR2 FQGNSA come from the germline V gene. Trimming stripped 5 bases from V and 7 bases from J, with 11 bases between. The CDR3 runs to 12 residues. The CDR3 DNA reads TGTGCCAGCAGCACCCGGACAAGTGGCTACACCTTC. It codes for CASSTRTSGYTF.

This clonotype was seen once. This may be a read error: a much more frequent sequence differs by one nucleotide. The V call is TRBV7-3, the J call TRBJ2-7, with D possibly matching TRBD2 (6 bases). The germline gives CDR1 SGHTA, CDR2 FQGTGA. V was shortened by 4 bases and J by 3 bases, with 10 bases between the two germline ends. The CDR3 is 13 residues long. The CDR3, as DNA: TGTGCCAGCAGCTGGCGGGGAAGCTACGAGCAGTACTTC. Encoded protein: CASSWRGSYEQYF. Together with reference TRBV7-3 and TRBJ2-7, the CDR3 gives the full variable domain: GAGVSQTPSNKVTEKGKYVELRCDPISGHTALYWYRQSLGQGPEFLIYFQGTGAADDSGLPNDRFFAVRPEGSVSTLKIQRTERGDSAVYLCASSWRGSYEQYFGPGTRLTVT.

The chain couples TRBV29-1 to TRBJ2-2, with 8 bases that match TRBD2. With V trimmed by 5 bases and J by 0 bases, 5 bases remained unmatched. Germline values: CDR1 SQVTM, CDR2 ANQGSEA. The CDR3 consists of 15 residues. In DNA, the CDR3 is TGCAGCGTTCTTACTAGCGGAGCGAACACCGGGGAGCTGTTTTTT. It encodes CSVLTSGANTGELFF.

V usage is TRBV10-2 and J usage is TRBJ1-3; D gene unclear. CDR3 length: 16 amino acids. Deletions cut 0 bases from V and 4 bases from J, with 13 bases between. Per germline, CDR1 WSHSY and CDR2 SAAADI. The DNA for the CDR3 is TGCGCCAGCAGTGAGTCGAGTAGGGCATCGGGAAACACCATATATTTT. It specifies CASSESSRASGNTIYF.

A few counts support this clonotype. The chain links TRBV12-3 or TRBV12-4 to TRBJ2-5; 10 bases match TRBD1. V shed 0 bases and J 4 bases; nucleotides not matched to a gene: 2. The CDR3 length is 15 residues. CDR3 sequence reads: CASSLADRGGETQYF. CDR3 DNA sequence: TGTGCCAGCAGTTTAGCGGACAGGGGGGGAGAGACCCAGTACTTC.

CDR3 in DNA: TGTGCCAGCAGTGAAGACAGGGGGCGCACCGGGGAGCTGTTTTTT. Translation: CASSEDRGRTGELFF. The chain employs TRBV2 and TRBJ2-2; 9 nucleotides line up with TRBD1. In germline, CDR1 is SNHLY, CDR2 FYNNEI. There are 15 residues in the CDR3. With 1 base clipped from V and 4 bases from J, the junction kept 1 base outside the gene matches.

The V gene is TRBV25-1, the J gene TRBJ1-1; D call uncertain. The length of the CDR3 is 15 residues. Germline V gene data show CDR1 as MGHDK and CDR2 as SYGVNS. V lost 1 base, J lost 1 base, and 10 bases lay in between. The CDR3: CASSESGRGNTEAFF. The CDR3 region has the DNA TGTGCCAGCAGTGAATCAGGCAGAGGGAACACTGAAGCTTTCTTT.

A remark on this clonotype: An end of the junction differs from the germline gene, which may be a read error. The chain combines TRBV13 with TRBJ2-2; TRBD2 is a possible D gene (5 bases). The CDR3 has 16 amino acids. Germline V gives CDR1 PRHDT, CDR2 FYEKMQ (reference sequence). The CDR3 region is CASSLGRGTNTGELFF. As DNA, the CDR3 is TGTGCCAGCAGCCTAGGACGGGGAACCAACACCGGGGAGCTGTTTTTT.